The clone carrying this T cell receptor beta chain has a single count. The record originates from a study of technical replicates of blood from four donors. The CDR3 consists of 16 residues. Germline-derived CDR1 and CDR2 are SEHNR and FQNEAQ (reference sequence). J was trimmed by 6 bases and V by 4 bases; bases with no gene match: 8. Some clones are missing from TCRdb's copy, which holds only in-frame ones; the method was immunoSEQ multiplex PCR. This table has around 93,000 clones, about 95% appearing once. The chain has TRBV7-9 and TRBJ2-1; 11 nucleotides agree with TRBD2. What was sequenced was T cells isolated from PBMCs. The clonotype comes from a human donor in good health. The CDR3 DNA reads as TGTGCCAGCAGCTCGATCCGACTAGCGGGACGCAATGAGCAGTTCTTC. Translation gives CASSSIRLAGRNEQFF.